The 23 T cell receptor beta chains given below trace back to one sample, sequenced in a study of Ad26.COV2.S vaccination and SARS-CoV-2 variants. Treatment given: some 19 received Ad26.COV2.S at low or high dose, single or two shots; roughly five received placebo; per-sample allocation not given. Vaccine and placebo recipients were sampled on day 63 after the first injection. TCRdb's copy holds only in-frame clones and misses some; the assay was immunoSEQ multiplex PCR. This table has about 350,000 clones, approximately 84% appearing once. The material was peripheral blood, obtained in a trial of Ad26.COV2.S vaccine versus placebo. The receptors were gathered from a person between 18 and 65 years old who received the Ad26.COV2.S COVID-19 vaccine or a placebo.

The rearrangement links TRBV9 to TRBJ1-1; D remains unclear. From germline, CDR1 is SGDLS and CDR2 YYNGEE. The V gene lost 3 bases and the J gene lost 6 bases, with 15 bases spanning the gap. This CDR3 is 14 amino acids long. The CDR3 DNA sequence: TGTGCCAGCAGCGGAAATAGTGGCTTCGCTGAAGCTTTCTTT. Amino acid sequence: CASSGNSGFAEAFF.

The J gene is TRBJ2-3, the V gene TRBV7-2; the match to TRBD1 covers 10 bases. This CDR3 contains 16 residues. The V gene's germline CDR1 is SGHTA and CDR2 FQGNSA. V lost 3 bases to trimming and J lost 4 bases; unmatched junction nucleotides: 7. In DNA form, the CDR3 reads TGTGCCAGCAGCTTTACCCGGGACAGGGGTTCAGATACGCAGTATTTT. The encoded protein is CASSFTRDRGSDTQYF. Full variable domain (remainder filled in from reference TRBV7-2 and TRBJ2-3): GAGVSQSPSNKVTEKGKDVELRCDPISGHTALYWYRQSLGQGLEFLIYFQGNSAPDKSGLPSDRFSAERTGGSVSTLTIQRTQQEDSAVYLCASSFTRDRGSDTQYFGPGTRLTVL.

The gene calls are TRBV2 and TRBJ2-2, with 9 bases identical to TRBD1. This CDR3 spans 19 amino acids. The germline CDR1 and CDR2 sequences are SNHLY and FYNNEI. The ends lost 6 bases at V and 5 bases at J; junction bases unmatched: 19. The CDR3, as DNA: TGTGCCAGCAGACACAGGGGGCAATTAGCGAGAGCTGGAACCGGGGAGCTGTTTTTT. Translating it yields CASRHRGQLARAGTGELFF. The entire variable domain, with the rest obtained from reference TRBV2 and TRBJ2-2, is as follows: EPEVTQTPSHQVTQMGQEVILRCVPISNHLYFYWYRQILGQKVEFLVSFYNNEISEKSEIFDDQFSVERPDGSNFTLKIRSTKLEDSAMYFCASRHRGQLARAGTGELFFGEGSRLTVL.

CDR3 DNA: TGTGCCATCAGTGCGAGCGGGTCTAGCGCAGCCTACGAGCAGTACTTC. It is translated as CAISASGSSAAYEQYF. The chain recombines TRBV10-3 with TRBJ2-7; TRBD2 is a possible D gene (6 bases). The germline V gene has CDR1 ENHRY and CDR2 SYGVKD. This CDR3 region has 16 residues. The V and J ends lost 4 bases and 2 bases respectively, with 18 bases between them.

This chain joins TRBV4-1 and TRBJ1-4, with D perhaps TRBD1 (5 bases). Trimming removed 6 bases from V and 8 bases from J, with 19 bases in between. The CDR3 is made up of 15 amino acids. Germline values: CDR1 MGHRA, CDR2 YSYEKL. The CDR3 coding sequence is TGCGCCAGCAGTCCCCCCGGGACTCCGAGCGAAAAACTGTTTTTT. The encoded protein is CASSPPGTPSEKLFF.

The V and J genes are TRBV7-8 and TRBJ2-3; no clear D gene. Germline values: CDR1 SGHVS, CDR2 FQNEAQ. V was shortened by 3 bases and J by 1 base, with 5 bases between the two germline ends. The CDR3 spans 13 residues. The CDR3 DNA sequence: TGTGCCAGCAGCTTTTCCGGCACAGATACGCAGTATTTT. Encoded protein: CASSFSGTDTQYF.

The chain has TRBV12-3 or TRBV12-4 and TRBJ2-7; D not certain. This CDR3 is built from 12 residues. V was shortened by 3 bases and J by 4 bases, with 7 bases between the two germline ends. The DNA of the CDR3 is TGTGCCAGCAGTTTTCTGGGGTACGAGCAGTACTTC. Translation: CASSFLGYEQYF.

CDR3 sequence: CASSLDPGGPREQYF. For the CDR3, the DNA is TGTGCCAGCAGCTTAGACCCGGGAGGGCCTCGGGAGCAGTACTTC. The chain couples TRBV7-2 to TRBJ2-7, with 8 bases fitting TRBD2. The ends lost 1 base at V and 7 bases at J; junction bases unmatched: 9. Germline CDR1 SGHTA, CDR2 FQGNSA. This CDR3 spans 15 amino acids.

This chain links TRBV5-1 with TRBJ1-2, with 9 bases aligning to TRBD1. The CDR3 runs to 15 residues. CDR1 and CDR2 (germline): SGHRS, YFSETQ. With 3 bases clipped from V and 6 bases from J, the junction kept 9 bases outside the gene matches. CDR3 in DNA: TGCGCCAGCAGCTCCCCCGGGACAGGGTTACATGGCTACACCTTC. This codes for CASSSPGTGLHGYTF.

The rearrangement joins TRBV5-1 to TRBJ2-5; 7 bases are shared with TRBD1. The CDR3 has 14 residues. Germline CDR1 is SGHRS and CDR2 is YFSETQ. Trimming took 4 bases from V and 3 from J; bases not matched to a gene: 6. The chain's CDR3 is CASSPGTAEETQYF. DNA of the CDR3: TGCGCCAGCAGCCCAGGGACAGCCGAAGAGACCCAGTACTTC.

The rearrangement uses TRBV24-1 and TRBJ2-2; no clear D. This CDR3 is 14 amino acids long. Germline V gene sequence: CDR1 KGHDR, CDR2 SFDVKD. Trimming cost V 0 bases and J 4 bases, with 5 bases left between them. CDR3 residues: CATSDLPGTGELFF. The CDR3 DNA sequence: TGTGCCACCAGTGATTTGCCGGGCACCGGGGAGCTGTTTTTT.

The CDR3 nucleotides read TGCAGTGCTAGTATGCAGGGAAGTGGGTTGGGCAATCAGCCCCAGCATTTT. This sequence encodes CSASMQGSGLGNQPQHF. The rearrangement joins TRBV20-1 to TRBJ1-5, with a weak D call TRBD1 (5 bases). From germline, CDR1 is DFQATT and CDR2 SNEGSKA (reference sequence). Trimming shortened V by 3 bases and J by 2 bases, and 20 bases separated the two germline ends. The CDR3 runs to 17 residues.

The V and J genes are TRBV28 and TRBJ1-6, with TRBD1 matching 9 bases. Unmatched junction bases numbered 2, after V lost 5 bases and J lost 6 bases. The germline gives CDR1 MDHEN, CDR2 SYDVKM. This CDR3 region has 14 residues. The CDR3 loop is CASSPGQGNSPLHF. DNA of the CDR3: TGTGCCAGCAGTCCGGGACAGGGTAATTCACCCCTCCACTTT.

V usage is TRBV6-5 and J usage is TRBJ2-7; TRBD2 is a possible D gene (6 bases). The CDR3 length is 14 residues. The V and J ends lost 7 bases and 0 bases respectively, with 13 bases between them. Germline V gene data show CDR1 as MNHEY and CDR2 as SVGAGI. CDR3 sequence reads: CASTWGGDSYEQYF. In DNA, the CDR3 is TGTGCCAGCACGTGGGGCGGGGACTCCTACGAGCAGTACTTC.

This rearrangement joins TRBV4-1 to TRBJ2-5; 9 bases map to TRBD1. The J segment lost 4 bases and the V segment lost 5 bases, leaving 8 bases of the junction unmatched. Per the germline V gene, CDR1 is MGHRA and CDR2 is YSYEKL. The CDR3 runs 15 residues. In nucleotides, the CDR3 is TGCGCCAGCAGCTCACAGGGGGCGCAGGGAGAGACCCAGTACTTC. Its protein product is CASSSQGAQGETQYF.

V and J are TRBV5-8 and TRBJ1-5; no firm D call. Germline lookup yields CDR1 SGHTS and CDR2 YDEGEE. This CDR3 region has 13 residues. V dropped 1 base and J dropped 6 bases, with 8 bases sitting between them. The chain's CDR3 is CASSLRVTQPQHF. CDR3 in DNA: TGTGCCAGCAGCTTGAGAGTGACTCAGCCCCAGCATTTT.

The chain couples TRBV7-2 to TRBJ2-5, with D possibly being TRBD2 (5 bases). This CDR3 has 15 amino acids. With 5 bases removed from V and 1 base from J, the gap between germline ends came to 14 bases. CDR1 and CDR2 from the germline V gene are SGHTA and FQGNSA. Here the CDR3 reads CASSPWTAIQETQYF. The CDR3 DNA follows: TGTGCCAGCAGCCCGTGGACTGCGATCCAAGAGACCCAGTACTTC.

V gene TRBV7-7 combines with J gene TRBJ2-2; possibly TRBD2 for D (5 bases). Trimming stripped 2 bases from V and 6 bases from J, with 13 bases between. The CDR3 has 15 amino acids. Germline V gene lookup returns CDR1 SSHAT and CDR2 FNYEAQ (reference sequence). The CDR3 is CASSLTSSGAGELFF. The CDR3 DNA reads as TGTGCCAGCAGCTTAACCTCTTCCGGGGCCGGGGAGCTGTTTTTT. Together with reference TRBV7-7 and TRBJ2-2, the CDR3 gives the full variable domain: GAGVSQSPRYKVTKRGQDVTLRCDPISSHATLYWYQQALGQGPEFLTYFNYEAQPDKSGLPSDRFSAERPEGSISTLTIQRTEQRDSAMYRCASSLTSSGAGELFFGEGSRLTVL.

The chain recombines TRBV5-1 with TRBJ2-5; no definite D call. The V end was cut by 3 bases, the J end by 2 bases, with 2 bases between. The V gene's germline CDR1 is SGHRS and CDR2 YFSETQ. The CDR3 has 11 amino acids. This CDR3 reads CASSWQETQYF. The DNA for the CDR3 is TGCGCCAGCAGCTGGCAAGAGACCCAGTACTTC.

This clone has ten or more counts. The V gene is TRBV7-8, the J gene TRBJ1-4, with TRBD1 identical over 7 bases. CDR3 length: 15 amino acids. Germline trimming cut 5 bases from V and 4 bases from J; bases unmatched to any gene: 7. Per germline, CDR1 SGHVS and CDR2 FQNEAQ. The chain's CDR3 is CASSRARGVNEKLFF. In nucleotides, the CDR3 is TGTGCCAGCAGCCGAGCCAGGGGGGTTAATGAAAAACTGTTTTTT. Combining the CDR3 with reference TRBV7-8 and TRBJ1-4 gives the whole variable domain GAGVSQSPRYKVAKRGQDVALRCDPISGHVSLFWYQQALGQGPEFLTYFQNEAQLDKSGLPSDRFFAERPEGSVSTLKIQRTQQEDSAVYLCASSRARGVNEKLFFGSGTQLSVL.

This clone was counted once. CDR3 sequence: CASSLAGNYGYTF. In nucleotides, the CDR3 is TGTGCCAGCAGCTTGGCAGGGAACTATGGCTACACCTTC. The V call is TRBV13, the J call TRBJ1-2; D perhaps matches TRBD1 (5 bases). V was clipped by 3 bases and J by 2 bases, with 7 bases between them. CDR1 is PRHDT and CDR2 is FYEKMQ in the germline V gene (reference sequence). The CDR3 length is 13 residues.

The chain uses TRBV28 and TRBJ1-5, with TRBD1 identical over 9 bases. Looked up from germline, CDR1 is MDHEN and CDR2 is SYDVKM. This CDR3 has 14 amino acids. Trimming at V came to 6 bases and at J to 3 bases, leaving 3 bases not matched to a gene. The CDR3 DNA reads TGTGCCAGCAGCGGACAGGGGTCCAATCAGCCCCAGCATTTT. Translated, it gives CASSGQGSNQPQHF.

The chain employs TRBV5-1 and TRBJ2-7; 11 nucleotides match TRBD2. CDR3 length: 15 residues. The ends lost 1 base at V and 1 base at J; junction bases unmatched: 1. The germline CDR1 and CDR2 sequences are SGHRS and YFSETQ. CDR3: CASSLLAGGSYEQYF. As DNA, the CDR3 is TGCGCCAGCAGCTTGCTAGCGGGAGGATCCTACGAGCAGTACTTC.